The entry below describes one TCR beta chain. These data are taken from a study of control samples from healthy donors and cancer patients. Germline CDR1 and CDR2: SGHKS and YYEKEE (reference sequence). Trimming took 3 bases from V and 7 from J; bases not matched to a gene: 5. CDR3 length: 15 residues. TCRdb's table, derived via immunoSEQ multiplex PCR, lists solely in-frame clones and lacks some. The sample lists tens of thousands of clones, roughly 90% occurring once. Sequenced: PBMCs. The V and J genes are TRBV5-5 and TRBJ1-4; 11 bases align to TRBD1. The sequence came from a man aged 60 to 75 with colorectal cancer. The CDR3 is CASSWGQGVVEKLFF. CDR3 sequence (DNA): TGTGCCAGCAGCTGGGGACAGGGGGTAGTTGAAAAACTGTTTTTT.